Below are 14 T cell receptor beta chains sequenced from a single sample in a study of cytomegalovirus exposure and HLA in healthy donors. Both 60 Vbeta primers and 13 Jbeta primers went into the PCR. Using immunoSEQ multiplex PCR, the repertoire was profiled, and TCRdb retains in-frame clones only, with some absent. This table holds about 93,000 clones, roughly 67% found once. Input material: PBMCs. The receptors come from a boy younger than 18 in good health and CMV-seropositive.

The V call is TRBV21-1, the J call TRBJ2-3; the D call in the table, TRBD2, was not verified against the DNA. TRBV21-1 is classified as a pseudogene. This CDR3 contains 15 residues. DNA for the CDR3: TGTGCCAGCAGCAAAGGGACTTTTCGGGGTGATACGCAGTATTTT. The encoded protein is CASSKGTFRGDTQYF.

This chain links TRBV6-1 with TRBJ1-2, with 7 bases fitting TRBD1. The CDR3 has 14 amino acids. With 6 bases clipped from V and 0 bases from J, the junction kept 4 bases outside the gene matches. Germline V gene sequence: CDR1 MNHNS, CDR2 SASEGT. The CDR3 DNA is TGTGCCAGCAGCTCAGGGGGTCCTAACTATGGCTACACCTTC. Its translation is CASSSGGPNYGYTF.

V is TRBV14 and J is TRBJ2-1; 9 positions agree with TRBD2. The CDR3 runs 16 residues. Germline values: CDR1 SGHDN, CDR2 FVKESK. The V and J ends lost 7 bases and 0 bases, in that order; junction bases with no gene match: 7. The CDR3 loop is CASNAGGPVSYNEQFF. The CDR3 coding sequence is TGTGCCAGCAACGCGGGAGGGCCAGTCTCCTACAATGAGCAGTTCTTC.

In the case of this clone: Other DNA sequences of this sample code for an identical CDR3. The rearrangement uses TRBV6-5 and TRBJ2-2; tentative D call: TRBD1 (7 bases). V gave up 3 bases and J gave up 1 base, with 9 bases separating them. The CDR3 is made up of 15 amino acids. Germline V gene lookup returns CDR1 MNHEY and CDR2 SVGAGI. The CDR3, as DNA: TGTGCCAGCAGTTATCAGGGGGGGAACACCGGGGAGCTGTTTTTT. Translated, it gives CASSYQGGNTGELFF.

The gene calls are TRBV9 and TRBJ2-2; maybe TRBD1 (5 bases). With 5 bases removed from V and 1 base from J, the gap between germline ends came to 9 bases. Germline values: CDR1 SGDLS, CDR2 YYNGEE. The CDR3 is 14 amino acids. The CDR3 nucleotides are TGTGCCAGCAGTAAAGGGGTGAACACCGGGGAGCTGTTTTTT. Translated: CASSKGVNTGELFF. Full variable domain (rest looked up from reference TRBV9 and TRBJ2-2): DSGVTQTPKHLITATGQRVTLRCSPRSGDLSVYWYQQSLDQGLQFLIQYYNGEERAKGNILERFSAQQFPDLHSELNLSSLELGDSALYFCASSKGVNTGELFFGEGSRLTVL.

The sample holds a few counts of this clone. The CDR3 nucleotides read TGTGCCAGCAGAAAGGACGGGAGAGGGGAGCTGTTTTTT. This translates into CASRKDGRGELFF. The V call is TRBV6-5, the J call TRBJ2-2, with D tentatively TRBD2 (6 bases). Germline V CDR1 and CDR2: MNHEY, SVGAGI. Trimming removed 6 bases from V and 8 bases from J, with 13 bases in between. The CDR3 totals 13 residues.

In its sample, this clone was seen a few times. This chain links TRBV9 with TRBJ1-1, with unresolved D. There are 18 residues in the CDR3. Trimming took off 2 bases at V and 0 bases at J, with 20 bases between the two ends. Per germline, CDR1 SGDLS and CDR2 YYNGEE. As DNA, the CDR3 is TGTGCCAGCAGCGTGGGTCGAGCCCTAACACAGATGAACACTGAAGCTTTCTTT. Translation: CASSVGRALTQMNTEAFF.

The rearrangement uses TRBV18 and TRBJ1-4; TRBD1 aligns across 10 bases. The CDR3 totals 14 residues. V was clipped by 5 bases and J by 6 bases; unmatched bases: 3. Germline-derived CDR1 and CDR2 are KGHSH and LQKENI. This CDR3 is CASSRDRGDEKLFF. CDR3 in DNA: TGTGCCAGCTCAAGGGACAGGGGAGATGAAAAACTGTTTTTT.

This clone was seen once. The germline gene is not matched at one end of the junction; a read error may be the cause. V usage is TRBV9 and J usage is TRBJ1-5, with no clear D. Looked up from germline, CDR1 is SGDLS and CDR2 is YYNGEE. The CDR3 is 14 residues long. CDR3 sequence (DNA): TGTGCCAGCAGCCCCGGACTTATATTTCAGCCCCAGAATTTT. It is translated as CASSPGLIFQPQNF.

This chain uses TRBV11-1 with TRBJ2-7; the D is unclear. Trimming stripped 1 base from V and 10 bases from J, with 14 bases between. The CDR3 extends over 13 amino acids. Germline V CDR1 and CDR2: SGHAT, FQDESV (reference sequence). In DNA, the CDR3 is TGTGCCAGCAGCTTAGTTAGTAACGGCGGACAGTACTTC. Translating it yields CASSLVSNGGQYF.

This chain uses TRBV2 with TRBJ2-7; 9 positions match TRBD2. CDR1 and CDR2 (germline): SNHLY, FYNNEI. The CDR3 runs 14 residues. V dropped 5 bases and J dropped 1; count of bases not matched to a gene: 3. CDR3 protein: CASSRLAGSYEQYF. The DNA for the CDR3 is TGTGCCAGCAGTCGGCTAGCGGGGTCCTACGAGCAGTACTTC.

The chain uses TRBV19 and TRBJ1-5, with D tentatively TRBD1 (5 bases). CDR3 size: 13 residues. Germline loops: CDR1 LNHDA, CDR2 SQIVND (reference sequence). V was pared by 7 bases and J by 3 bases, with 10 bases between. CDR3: CASIPGYNQPQHF. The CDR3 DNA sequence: TGTGCCAGTATTCCAGGGTACAATCAGCCCCAGCATTTT. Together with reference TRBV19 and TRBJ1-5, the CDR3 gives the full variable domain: DGGITQSPKYLFRKEGQNVTLSCEQNLNHDAMYWYRQDPGQGLRLIYYSQIVNDFQKGDIAEGYSVSREKKESFPLTVTSAQKNPTAFYLCASIPGYNQPQHFGDGTRLSIL.

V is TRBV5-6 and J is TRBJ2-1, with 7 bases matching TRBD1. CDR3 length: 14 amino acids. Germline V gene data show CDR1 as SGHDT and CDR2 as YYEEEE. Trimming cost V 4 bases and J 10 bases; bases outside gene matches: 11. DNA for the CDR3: TGTGCCAGCAGCCTCCGGGACAGCCTAGGGGAGCAGTTCTTC. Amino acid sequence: CASSLRDSLGEQFF.

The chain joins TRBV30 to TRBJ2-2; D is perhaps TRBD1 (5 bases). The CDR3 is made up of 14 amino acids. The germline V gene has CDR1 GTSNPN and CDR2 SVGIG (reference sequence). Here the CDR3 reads CAAPPMQGSGELFF. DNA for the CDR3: TGTGCGGCTCCCCCGATGCAGGGTAGCGGGGAGCTGTTTTTT.